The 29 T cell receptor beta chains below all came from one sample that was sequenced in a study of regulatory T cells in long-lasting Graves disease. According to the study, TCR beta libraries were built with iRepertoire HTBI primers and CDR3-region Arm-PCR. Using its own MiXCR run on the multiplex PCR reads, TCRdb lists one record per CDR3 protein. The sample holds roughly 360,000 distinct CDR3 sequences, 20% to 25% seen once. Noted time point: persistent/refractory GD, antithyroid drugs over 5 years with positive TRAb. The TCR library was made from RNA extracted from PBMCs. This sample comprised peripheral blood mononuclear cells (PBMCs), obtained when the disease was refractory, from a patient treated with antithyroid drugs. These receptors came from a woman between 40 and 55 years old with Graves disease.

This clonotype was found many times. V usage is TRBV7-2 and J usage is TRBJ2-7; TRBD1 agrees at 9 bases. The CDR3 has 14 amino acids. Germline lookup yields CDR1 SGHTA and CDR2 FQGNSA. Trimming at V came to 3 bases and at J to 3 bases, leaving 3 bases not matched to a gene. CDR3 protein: CASSFRDRVYEQYF. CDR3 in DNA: TGTGCCAGCAGCTTCCGGGACAGGGTCTACGAGCAGTACTTC.

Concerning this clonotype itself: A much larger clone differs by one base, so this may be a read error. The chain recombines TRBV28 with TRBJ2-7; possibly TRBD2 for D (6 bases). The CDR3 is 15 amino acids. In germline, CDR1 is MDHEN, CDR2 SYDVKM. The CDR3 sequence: CASSLSSGTSHEQYF. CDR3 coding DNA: TGTGCCAGCAGTTTAAGTAGCGGAACCTCCCACGAGCAGTACTTC.

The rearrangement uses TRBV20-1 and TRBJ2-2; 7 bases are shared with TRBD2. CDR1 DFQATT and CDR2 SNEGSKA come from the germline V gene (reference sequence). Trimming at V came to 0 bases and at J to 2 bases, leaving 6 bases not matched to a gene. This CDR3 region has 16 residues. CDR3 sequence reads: CSARDLAGANTGELFF. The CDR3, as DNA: TGCAGTGCTAGAGATTTGGCGGGAGCAAACACCGGGGAGCTGTTTTTT.

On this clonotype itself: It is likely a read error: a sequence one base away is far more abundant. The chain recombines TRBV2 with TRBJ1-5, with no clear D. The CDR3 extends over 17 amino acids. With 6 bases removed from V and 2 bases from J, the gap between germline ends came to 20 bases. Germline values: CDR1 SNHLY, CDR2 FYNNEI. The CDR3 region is CASSIEVLGTRNQPQHF. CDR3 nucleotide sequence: TGTGCCAGCAGCATAGAGGTCCTAGGCACGCGCAATCAGCCCCAGCATTTT.

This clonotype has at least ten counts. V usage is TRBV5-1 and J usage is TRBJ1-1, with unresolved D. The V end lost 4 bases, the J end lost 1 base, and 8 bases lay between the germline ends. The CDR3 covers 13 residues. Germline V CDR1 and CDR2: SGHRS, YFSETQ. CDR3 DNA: TGCGCCAGCAGCGAACAGCCGAACACTGAAGCTTTCTTT. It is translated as CASSEQPNTEAFF.

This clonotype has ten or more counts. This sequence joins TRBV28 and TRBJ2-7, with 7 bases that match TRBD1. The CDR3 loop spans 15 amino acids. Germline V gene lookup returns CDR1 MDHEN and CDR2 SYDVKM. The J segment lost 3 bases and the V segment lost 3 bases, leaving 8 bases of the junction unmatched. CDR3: CASSLFGTANYEQYF. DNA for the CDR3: TGTGCCAGCAGTTTGTTCGGGACAGCGAACTACGAGCAGTACTTC. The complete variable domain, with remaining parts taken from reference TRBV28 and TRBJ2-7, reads DVKVTQSSRYLVKRTGEKVFLECVQDMDHENMFWYRQDPGLGLRLIYFSYDVKMKEKGDIPEGYSVSREKKERFSLILESASTNQTSMYLCASSLFGTANYEQYFGPGTRLTVT.

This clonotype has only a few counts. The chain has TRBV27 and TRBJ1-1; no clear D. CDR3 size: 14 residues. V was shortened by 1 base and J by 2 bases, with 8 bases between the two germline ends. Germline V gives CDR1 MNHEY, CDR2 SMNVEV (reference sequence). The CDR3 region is CASSLWESNTEAFF. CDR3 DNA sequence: TGTGCCAGCAGTTTATGGGAGAGTAACACTGAAGCTTTCTTT.

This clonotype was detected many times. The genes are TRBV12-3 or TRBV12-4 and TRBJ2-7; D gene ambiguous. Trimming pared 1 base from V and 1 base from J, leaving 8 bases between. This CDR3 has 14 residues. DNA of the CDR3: TGTGCCAGCAGTTTAGTGACCGGTTCCTACGAGCAGTACTTC. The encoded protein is CASSLVTGSYEQYF.

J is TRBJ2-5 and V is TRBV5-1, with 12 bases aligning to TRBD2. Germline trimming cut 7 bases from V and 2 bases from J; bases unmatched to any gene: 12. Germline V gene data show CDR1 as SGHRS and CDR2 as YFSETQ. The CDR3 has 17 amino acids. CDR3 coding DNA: TGCGCCAGCCGCACCACCCTAGCGGGAGGGCGACAAGAGACCCAGTACTTC. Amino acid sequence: CASRTTLAGGRQETQYF.

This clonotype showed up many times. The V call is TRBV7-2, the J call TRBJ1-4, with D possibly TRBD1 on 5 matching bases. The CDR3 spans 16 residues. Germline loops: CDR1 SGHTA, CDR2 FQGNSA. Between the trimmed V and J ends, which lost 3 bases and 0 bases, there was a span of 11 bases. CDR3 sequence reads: CASSFEGTATNEKLFF. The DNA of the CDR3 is TGTGCCAGCAGCTTTGAGGGGACCGCAACTAATGAAAAACTGTTTTTT.

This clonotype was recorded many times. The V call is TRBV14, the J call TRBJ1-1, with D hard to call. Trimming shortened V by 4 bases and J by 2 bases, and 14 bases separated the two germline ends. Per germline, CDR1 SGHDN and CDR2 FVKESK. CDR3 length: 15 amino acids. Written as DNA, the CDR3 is TGTGCCAGCAGCCTGGAGTTGAAGGGTAACACTGAAGCTTTCTTT. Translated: CASSLELKGNTEAFF.

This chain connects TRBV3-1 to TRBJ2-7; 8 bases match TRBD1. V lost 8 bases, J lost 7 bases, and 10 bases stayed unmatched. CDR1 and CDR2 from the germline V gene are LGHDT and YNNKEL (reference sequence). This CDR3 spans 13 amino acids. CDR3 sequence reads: CASAYQGAREQYF. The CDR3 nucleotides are TGTGCCAGCGCATACCAGGGGGCACGGGAGCAGTACTTC.

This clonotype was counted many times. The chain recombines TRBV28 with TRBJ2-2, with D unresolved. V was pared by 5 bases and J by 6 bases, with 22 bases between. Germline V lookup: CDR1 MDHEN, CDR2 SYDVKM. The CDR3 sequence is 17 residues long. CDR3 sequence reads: CASSPLTLGGWAGELFF. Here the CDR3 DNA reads TGTGCCAGCAGTCCCCTTACCCTCGGCGGATGGGCCGGGGAGCTGTTTTTT.

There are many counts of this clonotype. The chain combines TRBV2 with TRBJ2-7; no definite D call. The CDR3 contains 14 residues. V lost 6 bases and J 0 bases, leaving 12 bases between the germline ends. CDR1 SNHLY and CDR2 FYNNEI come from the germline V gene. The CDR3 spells CASRSVKSSYEQYF. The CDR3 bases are TGTGCCAGCAGGTCAGTGAAGAGCTCCTACGAGCAGTACTTC.

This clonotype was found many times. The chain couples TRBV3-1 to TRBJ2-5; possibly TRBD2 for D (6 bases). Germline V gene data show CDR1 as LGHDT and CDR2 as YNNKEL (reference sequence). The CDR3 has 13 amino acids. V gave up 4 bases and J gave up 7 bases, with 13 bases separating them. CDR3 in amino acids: CASSLVQGGTQYF. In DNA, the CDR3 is TGTGCCAGCAGCCTCGTCCAGGGAGGGACCCAGTACTTC.

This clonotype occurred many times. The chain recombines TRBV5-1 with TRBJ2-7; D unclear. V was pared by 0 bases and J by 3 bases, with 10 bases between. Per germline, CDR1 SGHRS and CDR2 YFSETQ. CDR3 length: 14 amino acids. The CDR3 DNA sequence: TGCGCCAGCAGCTTGGTCGTAACAAGCTACGAGCAGTACTTC. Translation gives CASSLVVTSYEQYF. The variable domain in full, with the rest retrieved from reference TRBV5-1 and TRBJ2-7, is KAGVTQTPRYLIKTRGQQVTLSCSPISGHRSVSWYQQTPGQGLQFLFEYFSETQRNKGNFPGRFSGRQFSNSRSEMNVSTLELGDSALYLCASSLVVTSYEQYFGPGTRLTVT.

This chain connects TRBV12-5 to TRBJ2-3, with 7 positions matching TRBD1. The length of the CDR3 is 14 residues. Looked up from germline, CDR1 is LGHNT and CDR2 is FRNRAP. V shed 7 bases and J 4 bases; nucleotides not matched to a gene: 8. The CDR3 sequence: CASALGQGADTQYF. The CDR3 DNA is TGTGCTAGTGCCCTCGGGCAGGGGGCAGATACGCAGTATTTT.

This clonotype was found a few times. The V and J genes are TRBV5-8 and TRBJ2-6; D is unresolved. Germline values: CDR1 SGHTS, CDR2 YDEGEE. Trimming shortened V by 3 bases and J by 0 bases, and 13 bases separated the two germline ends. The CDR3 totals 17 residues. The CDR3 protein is CASSSWGLLSGANVLTF. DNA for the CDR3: TGTGCCAGCAGCTCGTGGGGTCTTCTCTCTGGGGCCAACGTCCTGACTTTC.

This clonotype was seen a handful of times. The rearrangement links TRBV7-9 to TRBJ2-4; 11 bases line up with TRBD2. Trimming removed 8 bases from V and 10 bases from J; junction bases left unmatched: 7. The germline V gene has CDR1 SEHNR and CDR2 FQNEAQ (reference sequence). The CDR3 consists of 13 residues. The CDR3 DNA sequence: TGTGCCAGCGGACTAGCGGGCGTAGCAATTCAGTACTTC. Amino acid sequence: CASGLAGVAIQYF.

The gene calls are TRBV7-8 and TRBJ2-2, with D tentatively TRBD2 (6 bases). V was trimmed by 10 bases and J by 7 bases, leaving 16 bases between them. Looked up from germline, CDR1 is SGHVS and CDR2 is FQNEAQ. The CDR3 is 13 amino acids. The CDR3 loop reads CATPGEKRGELFF. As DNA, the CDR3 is TGTGCCACTCCGGGGGAGAAACGCGGGGAGCTGTTTTTT.

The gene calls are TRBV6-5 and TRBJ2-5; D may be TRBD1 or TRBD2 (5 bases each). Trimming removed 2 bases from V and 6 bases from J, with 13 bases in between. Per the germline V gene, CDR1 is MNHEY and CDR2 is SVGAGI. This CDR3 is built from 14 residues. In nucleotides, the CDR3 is TGTGCCAGCAGTTACGAAGGCGAGGGGAAGACCCAGTACTTC. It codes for CASSYEGEGKTQYF.

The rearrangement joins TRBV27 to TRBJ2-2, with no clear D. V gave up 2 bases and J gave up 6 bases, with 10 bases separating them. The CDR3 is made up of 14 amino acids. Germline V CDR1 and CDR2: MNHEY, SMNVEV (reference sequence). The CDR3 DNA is TGTGCCAGCAGTTTACTAGACAAACCCGGGGAGCTGTTTTTT. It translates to CASSLLDKPGELFF.

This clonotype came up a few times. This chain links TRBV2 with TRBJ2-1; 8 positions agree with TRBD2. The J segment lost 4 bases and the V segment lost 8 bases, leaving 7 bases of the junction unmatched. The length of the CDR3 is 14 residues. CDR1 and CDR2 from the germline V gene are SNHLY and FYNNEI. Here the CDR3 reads CASLLAVFYNEQFF. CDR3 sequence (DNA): TGTGCCAGCTTACTAGCGGTTTTTTACAATGAGCAGTTCTTC.

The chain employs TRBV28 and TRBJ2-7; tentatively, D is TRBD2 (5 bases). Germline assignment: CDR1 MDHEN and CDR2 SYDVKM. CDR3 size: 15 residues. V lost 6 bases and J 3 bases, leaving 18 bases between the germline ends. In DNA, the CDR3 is TGTGCCAGCAGCCAAGATCGAGGGTGGGGCTACGAGCAGTACTTC. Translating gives CASSQDRGWGYEQYF.

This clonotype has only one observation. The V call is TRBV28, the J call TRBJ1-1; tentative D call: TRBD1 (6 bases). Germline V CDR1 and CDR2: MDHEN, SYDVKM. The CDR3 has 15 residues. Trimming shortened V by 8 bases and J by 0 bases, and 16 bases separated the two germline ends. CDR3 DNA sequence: TGTGCCAGCCGGGGGGCAAGTGGGATGAACACTGAAGCTTTCTTT. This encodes CASRGASGMNTEAFF.

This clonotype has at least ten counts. CDR3 DNA: TGTGCCAGCAGTTCCCCGGGACAGGGTAATTCACCCCTCCACTTT. Amino acids: CASSSPGQGNSPLHF. The chain joins TRBV28 to TRBJ1-6, with 9 bases lining up with TRBD1. With 4 bases clipped from V and 6 bases from J, the junction kept 4 bases outside the gene matches. In germline, CDR1 is MDHEN, CDR2 SYDVKM. The CDR3 covers 15 residues.

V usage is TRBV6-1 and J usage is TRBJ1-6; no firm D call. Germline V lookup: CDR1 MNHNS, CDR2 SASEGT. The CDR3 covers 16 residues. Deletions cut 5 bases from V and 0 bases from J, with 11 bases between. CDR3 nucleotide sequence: TGTGCCAGCAGTCCCTCGGACGCCTCCTATAATTCACCCCTCCACTTT. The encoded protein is CASSPSDASYNSPLHF.

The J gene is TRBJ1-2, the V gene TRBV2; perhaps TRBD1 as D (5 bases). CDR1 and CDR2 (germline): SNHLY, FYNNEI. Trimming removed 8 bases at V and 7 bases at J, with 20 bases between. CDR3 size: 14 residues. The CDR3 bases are TGTGCCAGCCCCCCAGGGCGATATTCGGGTGGCTACACCTTC. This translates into CASPPGRYSGGYTF.

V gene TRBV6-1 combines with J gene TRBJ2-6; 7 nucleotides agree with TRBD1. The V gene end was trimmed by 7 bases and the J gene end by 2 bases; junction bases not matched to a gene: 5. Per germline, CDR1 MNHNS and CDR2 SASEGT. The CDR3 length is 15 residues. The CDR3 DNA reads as TGTGCCAGCAAAAACGACAGGGCTGGGGCCAACGTCCTGACTTTC. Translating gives CASKNDRAGANVLTF.